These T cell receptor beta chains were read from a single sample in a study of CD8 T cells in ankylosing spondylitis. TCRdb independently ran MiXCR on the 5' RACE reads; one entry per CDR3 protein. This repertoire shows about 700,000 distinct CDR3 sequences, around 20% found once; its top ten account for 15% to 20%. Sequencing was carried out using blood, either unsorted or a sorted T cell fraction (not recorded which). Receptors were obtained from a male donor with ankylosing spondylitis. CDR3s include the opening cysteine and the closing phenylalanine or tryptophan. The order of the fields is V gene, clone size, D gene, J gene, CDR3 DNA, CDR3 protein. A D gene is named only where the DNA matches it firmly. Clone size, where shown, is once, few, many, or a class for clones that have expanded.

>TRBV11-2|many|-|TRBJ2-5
TGTGCCAGCAGCTTAGAAGGGAGGCAGGGGGAGACCCAGTACTTC
CASSLEGRQGETQYF
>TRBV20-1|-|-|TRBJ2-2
TGCAGTGCTAGTATAGGGGAGGGGACAAAAGCCGGGGAGCTGTTTTTT
CSASIGEGTKAGELFF
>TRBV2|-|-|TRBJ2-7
TGTGCCAGCAGTACTCCGGGACCGAGCTACGAGCAGTACTTC
CASSTPGPSYEQYF
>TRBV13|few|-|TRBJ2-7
TGTGCCAGCAGCCTAGGACCGAACGAATCCTACGAGCAGTACTTC
CASSLGPNESYEQYF
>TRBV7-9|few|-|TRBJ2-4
TGTGCCAGCAGCTCACGGGGTAGCAACCAAAACATTCAGTACTTC
CASSSRGSNQNIQYF
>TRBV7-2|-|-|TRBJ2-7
TGTGCCAGCAGCGGCCGGGGCTTCGTGGACGAGCAGTACTTC
CASSGRGFVDEQYF
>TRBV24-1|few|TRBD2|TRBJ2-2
TGTGCCACCTCATCGGCTAGCGGGAGTTCTTCCGGGGAGCTGTTTTTT
CATSSASGSSSGELFF
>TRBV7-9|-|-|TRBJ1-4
TGTGCCAGCAGCTTACCGGGGGCAACTAATGAAAAACTGTTTTTT
CASSLPGATNEKLFF
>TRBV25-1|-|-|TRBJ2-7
TGTGCCAGCAGTGGGGGGGACGAGCGGTACTTC
CASSGGDERYF
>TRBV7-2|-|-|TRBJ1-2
TGTGCCAGCAGCTTAGCGGGGTATCGTGGCTACACCTTC
CASSLAGYRGYTF
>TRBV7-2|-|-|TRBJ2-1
TGTGCCAGCAGCTCCCAAGACCGTGCTCCTGGCAATGAGCAGTTCTTC
CASSSQDRAPGNEQFF
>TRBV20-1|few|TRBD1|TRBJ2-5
TGCAGTGCCAAACCTAGCCCCCGGACAGGTTGGCAGACCCAGTACTTC
CSAKPSPRTGWQTQYF
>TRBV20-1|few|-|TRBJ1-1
TGCAGTGCTAGAGATTGGGACGAAGCAACTGAAGCTTTCTTT
CSARDWDEATEAFF
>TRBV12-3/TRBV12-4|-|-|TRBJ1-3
TGTGCCAGCAGCATTGGGGGGGCCTCTGGAAACACCATATATTTT
CASSIGGASGNTIYF
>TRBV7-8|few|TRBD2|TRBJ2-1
TGTGCCAGCAGCTTAGAAGCGGGAGCTTCCGATGAGCAGTTCTTC
CASSLEAGASDEQFF
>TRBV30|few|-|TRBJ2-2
TGTGCCTGGACTGTGGGATCACCCGGGGAGCTGTTTTTT
CAWTVGSPGELFF
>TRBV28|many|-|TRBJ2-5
TGTGCCAGCAGTTTTGGTCCGGGATCATCCTATCAAGAGACCCAGTACTTC
CASSFGPGSSYQETQYF
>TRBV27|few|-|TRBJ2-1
TGTGCCAGCACCACCACGGAAAATGAGCAGTTCTTC
CASTTTENEQFF
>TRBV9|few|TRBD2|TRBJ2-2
TGTGCCAGCAGCCTATGGACTAGCGGGGACACCGGGGAGCTGTTTTTT
CASSLWTSGDTGELFF
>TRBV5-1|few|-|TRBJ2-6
TGCGCCAGCAGCTTGGGACAGGCCCCGCACTCTGGGGCCAACGTCCTGACTTTC
CASSLGQAPHSGANVLTF
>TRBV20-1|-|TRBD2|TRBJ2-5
TGCAGTGCTATCGGGACTAGCGGGAGGCCAGAGACCCAGTACTTC
CSAIGTSGRPETQYF
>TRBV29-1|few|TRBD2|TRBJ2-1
TGCAGCGCCCCCGGGACTAGCGGGGGCCGCAATGAGCAGTTCTTC
CSAPGTSGGRNEQFF
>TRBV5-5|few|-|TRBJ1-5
TGTGCCAGCAGGGTACAGGGAAGGGATCAGCCCCAGCATTTT
CASRVQGRDQPQHF
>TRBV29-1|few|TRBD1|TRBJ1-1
TGCAGCGTTGAAGCCTGGGACAGGCAAACTGAAGCTTTCTTT
CSVEAWDRQTEAFF